Listed below are T cell receptor beta chains from one sample, sequenced in a study of PD-1 blockade in classical Hodgkin lymphoma. Sequenced by immunoSEQ multiplex PCR; TCRdb stores in-frame clones only, minus some. The table includes around 92,000 clones, 75% to 85% detected once. The sequencing used peripheral blood mononuclear cells (PBMCs), collected before the fourth cycle of nivolumab. These receptors originate from a human donor with classical Hodgkin lymphoma. The CDR3 runs from the conserved cysteine through the conserved F or W.

v_call cdr3_aa
TRBV27 CASSLKWGADTQYF
TRBV5-1 CASSFDRGLYEQYF
TRBV19 CASSGDGTGALNTEAFF
TRBV7-9 CASSLRANTEAFF
TRBV5-1 CASPPPPRGRLGCKETQYF
TRBV9 CASSARRVATEAFF
TRBV15 CATSTGVSDSYEQYF
TRBV6-1 CASSRQGKSGETQYF
TRBV14 CASSRMTGTGQETQYF
TRBV5-1 CASSLGLSGSRYEQYF
TRBV29-1 CSALTGTGGEQYF
TRBV5-4 CASSPAHLRGAHEQYF
TRBV27 CASSLVRVDEQFF
TRBV2 CASSGGGAGQPQHF
TRBV6-6 CASSYSGGYGYTF
TRBV2 CASSGGLNTEAFF
TRBV5-1 CASSTGNGGARTEAFF
TRBV9 CASSGGQGDNEQFF
TRBV5-5 CASSLEPVNYGYTF
TRBV10-3 CAISESIVTSGRLDEQFF
TRBV18 CASSPRQGGQETQYF
TRBV14 CASSPSIARDTQYF
TRBV15 CATSRLAATDTQYF
TRBV11-2 CASSLGTTGIGELFF
TRBV5-1 CASSLLAGVGPDTQYF
TRBV18 CASSPGTGGIHEQYF
TRBV5-1 CASSPQRGPSNGYTF
TRBV15 CATSSPGQGYGYTF
TRBV7-2 CASSTRTGGGGNTADTQYF
TRBV5-6 CASTWTGLGDTQYF
TRBV10-3 CAIKGVAETQYF
TRBV5-8 CASSLGGFRNQPQHF
TRBV10-3 CANSRAGPDTEAFF
TRBV5-1 CASSRLAGGVGVEQFF
TRBV28 CASSLGARVNTEAFF
TRBV6-5 CASSGGTANYGYTF
TRBV5-1 CASSLALTTGIETQYF
TRBV27 CASSLAGSDTQYF